This entry concerns a single TCR beta chain. Participant ages covered about 18 to 95 years across 24 US areas. Symptom resolution, clearance, or two negative PCRs marked the recovered donors of Cohort 3. The CDR3 loop spans 14 amino acids. The V end lost 6 bases, the J end lost 8 bases, and 20 bases lay between the germline ends. Germline V gene sequence: CDR1 SGHNT, CDR2 YYREEE (reference sequence). As processed by the authors: The assay estimated nucleated cells by amplifying reference gene primers. Clones were sequenced by immunoSEQ multiplex PCR, and TCRdb holds only the in-frame ones, with some missing. V, J and clone size derive from that table, while D and trimming were established from the DNA sequence. The data hold some 150,000 clones, with 60% to 80% observed a single time. The source of the sample is a study of blood T cell repertoires in COVID-19. Turning to the study itself: Specimens from acute and convalescent COVID-19 originated in the United States, Italy and Spain.

V is TRBV5-4 and J is TRBJ1-2; maybe TRBD1 (6 bases). Sequences were obtained from PBMCs or T cells enriched from blood (not recorded which). This clonotype was obtained from a woman aged 50 to 60 who had recovered from COVID-19. The CDR3 loop is CASTPQGRPGGYTF. CDR3 DNA: TGTGCCAGCACCCCCCAGGGGCGCCCCGGGGGCTACACCTTC. Full variable domain (remainder filled in from reference TRBV5-4 and TRBJ1-2): ETGVTQSPTHLIKTRGQQVTLRCSSQSGHNTVSWYQQALGQGPQFIFQYYREEENGRGNFPPRFSGLQFPNYSSELNVNALELDDSALYLCASTPQGRPGGYTFGSGTRLTVV.